Shown below are 22 T cell receptor beta chains from a single sample sequenced in a study of blood T cells in healthy people across ages. A second PCR, run for about 7 to 11 cycles, used a sample-barcoded 5' primer plus a J-beta primer mix. TCRdb recomputed calls from the 5' RACE reads with MiXCR, one row per CDR3 protein. In the table there are over 700,000 distinct CDR3 sequences, 50% to 65% of which are singletons. The sample was blood. These receptors all stem from a man of 80 years or more in good health.

A few counts support this clonotype. The gene calls are TRBV5-1 and TRBJ2-1; 12 bases match TRBD2. This CDR3 region has 16 residues. Trimming removed 4 bases from V and 3 bases from J; junction bases left unmatched: 5. Germline assignment: CDR1 SGHRS and CDR2 YFSETQ. CDR3 DNA: TGCGCCAGCAGCCTCAGGACTAGCGGGGTCTACAATGAGCAGTTCTTC. Translating gives CASSLRTSGVYNEQFF. Full variable domain (outside the CDR3, taken from reference TRBV5-1 and TRBJ2-1): KAGVTQTPRYLIKTRGQQVTLSCSPISGHRSVSWYQQTPGQGLQFLFEYFSETQRNKGNFPGRFSGRQFSNSRSEMNVSTLELGDSALYLCASSLRTSGVYNEQFFGPGTRLTVL.

V usage is TRBV30 and J usage is TRBJ2-5; tentative D call: TRBD2 (6 bases). This CDR3 is built from 14 residues. The germline CDR1 and CDR2 sequences are GTSNPN and SVGIG (reference sequence). Trimming pared 2 bases from V and 4 bases from J, leaving 14 bases between. CDR3 sequence reads: CAWSLYGGGETQYF. The CDR3 DNA follows: TGTGCCTGGAGTCTCTACGGGGGAGGAGAGACCCAGTACTTC.

The rearrangement links TRBV3-1 to TRBJ2-1; TRBD1 might be the D (6 bases). Looked up from germline, CDR1 is LGHDT and CDR2 is YNNKEL (reference sequence). V shed 0 bases and J shed 7 bases, with 19 bases lying between them. This CDR3 region has 17 residues. The CDR3 region has the DNA TGTGCCAGCAGCCAAGATTTAACAGGTTTTAGGGGGAATGAGCAGTTCTTC. It yields the protein CASSQDLTGFRGNEQFF.

The CDR3 sequence is CASSKEPGTGLYEQYF. CDR3 in DNA: TGTGCCAGCAGCAAAGAACCCGGGACAGGTCTATACGAGCAGTACTTC. This chain links TRBV7-9 with TRBJ2-4, with TRBD1 matching over 8 bases. Gene TRBJ2-7 matches the end of the DNA better, so the J call may be wrong. This CDR3 spans 16 amino acids. Germline assignment: CDR1 SEHNR and CDR2 FQNEAQ (reference sequence).

This clonotype was detected only a few times. This chain uses TRBV5-1 with TRBJ1-2, with 10 bases lining up with TRBD1. CDR1 is SGHRS and CDR2 is YFSETQ in the germline V gene. The CDR3 spans 17 residues. Losses at the gene ends were 1 base for V and 4 bases for J; bases not matched to a gene: 10. DNA of the CDR3: TGCGCCAGCAGCTTGTTGGTGGGACAGGGGACGGTCTATGGCTACACCTTC. Its protein product is CASSLLVGQGTVYGYTF.

V is TRBV6-2 or TRBV6-3 and J is TRBJ2-1; 9 positions match TRBD2. The junction had 3 bases not matched to a gene; V was cut back by 8 bases and J by 1 base. Germline lookup yields CDR1 MNHEY and CDR2 SVGEGT. This CDR3 comprises 14 residues. CDR3 nucleotide sequence: TGTGCCAGCCGCGGACTAGCGTCCTACAATGAGCAGTTCTTC. As protein: CASRGLASYNEQFF.

The sample holds a few counts of this clonotype. This chain's CDR3 is CASSLEIRTVAGEQFF. As DNA, the CDR3 is TGTGCCAGCAGTTTAGAAATCAGGACGGTAGCGGGGGAGCAGTTCTTC. The genes are TRBV27 and TRBJ2-1; 8 bases map to TRBD2. Trimming cost V 2 bases and J 10 bases; bases outside gene matches: 13. Germline V gives CDR1 MNHEY, CDR2 SMNVEV (reference sequence). This CDR3 is built from 16 residues.

The V and J genes are TRBV6-6 and TRBJ2-4, with D tentatively TRBD2 (6 bases). The CDR3 is 11 residues long. CDR1 MNHNY and CDR2 SVGAGI come from the germline V gene (reference sequence). The V end was cut by 6 bases, the J end by 11 bases, with 11 bases between. CDR3 region: CASRSSAFQYF. CDR3 sequence (DNA): TGTGCCAGCAGATCTAGCGCATTTCAGTACTTC.

This clonotype was seen repeatedly, ten times or more. The gene calls are TRBV10-3 and TRBJ2-7, with D tentatively TRBD1 or TRBD2 (5 bases each). With 6 bases removed from V and 2 bases from J, the gap between germline ends came to 17 bases. Germline lookup yields CDR1 ENHRY and CDR2 SYGVKD. The CDR3 covers 15 residues. The CDR3 DNA is TGTGCCATCAGCGATGGGCTGGGGGTCGCCTACGAGCAGTACTTC. Its translation is CAISDGLGVAYEQYF.

The V call is TRBV6-2 or TRBV6-3, the J call TRBJ2-7, with TRBD2 matching 8 bases. This CDR3 region has 16 residues. With 0 bases clipped from V and 4 bases from J, the junction kept 8 bases outside the gene matches. Looked up from germline, CDR1 is MNHEY and CDR2 is SVGEGT. CDR3 sequence: CASSYSHSGIRYEQYF. In nucleotides, the CDR3 is TGTGCCAGCAGTTACTCCCATAGCGGGATAAGGTACGAGCAGTACTTC.

The V gene is TRBV10-3, the J gene TRBJ1-4; possibly TRBD1 for D (6 bases). This CDR3 is built from 15 residues. Trimming pared 4 bases from V and 8 bases from J, leaving 17 bases between. Germline CDR1 and CDR2: ENHRY and SYGVKD. The CDR3 bases are TGTGCCATCAGTGGGGGGGGCGGCCCGAGCGAAAAACTGTTTTTT. Protein: CAISGGGGPSEKLFF.

The chain uses TRBV27 and TRBJ2-1; no definite D call. The V gene lost 2 bases and the J gene lost 7 bases, with 9 bases spanning the gap. This CDR3 comprises 13 residues. The V gene's germline CDR1 is MNHEY and CDR2 SMNVEV (reference sequence). The CDR3 nucleotides read TGTGCCAGCAGTTTAGTTAGCTCGAATGAGCAGTTCTTC. Residues: CASSLVSSNEQFF.

The chain is built from TRBV24-1 and TRBJ1-2, with D perhaps TRBD1 (5 bases). V was shortened by 1 base and J by 6 bases, with 17 bases between the two germline ends. CDR3 length: 16 residues. Germline CDR1 is KGHDR and CDR2 is SFDVKD. The CDR3 protein is CATSDFGRPGGDGYTF. In DNA, the CDR3 is TGTGCCACCAGTGATTTCGGCAGGCCGGGAGGGGATGGCTACACCTTC.

This clonotype was recorded once. The germline gene is not matched at one end of the junction; a read error may be the cause. CDR3 sequence reads: CSARRRDIYNERFF. In nucleotides, the CDR3 is TGCAGTGCTAGGAGACGGGATATCTACAATGAGCGGTTCTTC. The V and J genes are TRBV20-1 and TRBJ2-1; possibly TRBD2 for D (5 bases). Germline values: CDR1 DFQATT, CDR2 SNEGSKA (reference sequence). The length of the CDR3 is 14 residues.

The chain couples TRBV4-2 to TRBJ2-5; no clear D. Germline lookup yields CDR1 LGHNA and CDR2 YNFKEQ. The ends were cut back, 0 bases at V and 5 bases at J, with 10 bases in the middle. The CDR3 runs 14 residues. The CDR3 DNA is TGTGCCAGCAGCCAAGAGCCGGGCTGGGAGACCCAGTACTTC. It is translated as CASSQEPGWETQYF.

This rearrangement joins TRBV14 to TRBJ2-1; D not resolved. CDR3 length equals 11 residues. CDR1 is SGHDN, CDR2 FVKESK, per germline. V was shortened by 5 bases and J by 10 bases, with 9 bases between the two germline ends. The CDR3 sequence is CASSVGWEQFF. In DNA, the CDR3 is TGTGCCAGCAGCGTTGGCTGGGAGCAGTTCTTC.

The chain couples TRBV24-1 to TRBJ2-1, with 9 nucleotides matching TRBD2. With 4 bases clipped from V and 6 bases from J, the junction kept 6 bases outside the gene matches. The V gene's germline CDR1 is KGHDR and CDR2 SFDVKD. CDR3 length: 15 amino acids. The CDR3 region has the DNA TGTGCCACCAGTGAGGCTAGCGGGAAGGGCAATGAGCAGTTCTTC. It codes for CATSEASGKGNEQFF.

A few counts support this clonotype. This rearrangement joins TRBV3-1 to TRBJ2-4; D gene ambiguous. The CDR3 contains 13 residues. Germline-derived CDR1 and CDR2 are LGHDT and YNNKEL (reference sequence). Trimming pared 2 bases from V and 10 bases from J, leaving 12 bases between. The CDR3 bases are TGTGCCAGCAGCCAACCACCTGCCGGGATTCAGTACTTC. Amino acid sequence: CASSQPPAGIQYF. The entire variable domain, with the rest obtained from reference TRBV3-1 and TRBJ2-4, is as follows: DTAVSQTPKYLVTQMGNDKSIKCEQNLGHDTMYWYKQDSKKFLKIMFSYNNKELIINETVPNRFSPKSPDKAHLNLHINSLELGDSAVYFCASSQPPAGIQYFGAGTRLSVL.

This clonotype was counted many times. This chain links TRBV29-1 with TRBJ1-5; the D gene is possibly TRBD1 (5 bases). This CDR3 spans 13 amino acids. Trimming stripped 4 bases from V and 5 bases from J, with 12 bases between. Germline V gene sequence: CDR1 SQVTM, CDR2 ANQGSEA. CDR3 in amino acids: CSVAQGVDQPQHF. CDR3 coding DNA: TGCAGCGTTGCGCAGGGTGTTGATCAGCCCCAGCATTTT.

V is TRBV27 and J is TRBJ2-5, with D uncertain. The CDR3 extends over 14 amino acids. Germline V gene data show CDR1 as MNHEY and CDR2 as SMNVEV (reference sequence). V gave up 5 bases and J gave up 11 bases, with 21 bases separating them. The CDR3 sequence is CASSPLRQSGEQYF. The CDR3, as DNA: TGTGCCAGCAGTCCACTCCGACAAAGTGGTGAGCAGTACTTC.

This clonotype was detected only a few times. The rearrangement joins TRBV20-1 to TRBJ2-1; 8 nucleotides match TRBD2. Losses at the gene ends were 2 bases for V and 1 base for J; bases not matched to a gene: 4. CDR1 and CDR2 from the germline V gene are DFQATT and SNEGSKA (reference sequence). The CDR3 totals 15 residues. The CDR3 here is CSARKAGVSYNEQFF. The CDR3 region has the DNA TGCAGTGCTAGAAAAGCGGGAGTTTCCTACAATGAGCAGTTCTTC.

This chain links TRBV12-3 or TRBV12-4 with TRBJ2-5; no firm D call. V lost 7 bases and J 2 bases, leaving 11 bases between the germline ends. The CDR3 has 13 residues. The CDR3 sequence is CASTLTPQETQYF. DNA of the CDR3: TGTGCCAGCACTCTGACACCTCAAGAGACCCAGTACTTC.